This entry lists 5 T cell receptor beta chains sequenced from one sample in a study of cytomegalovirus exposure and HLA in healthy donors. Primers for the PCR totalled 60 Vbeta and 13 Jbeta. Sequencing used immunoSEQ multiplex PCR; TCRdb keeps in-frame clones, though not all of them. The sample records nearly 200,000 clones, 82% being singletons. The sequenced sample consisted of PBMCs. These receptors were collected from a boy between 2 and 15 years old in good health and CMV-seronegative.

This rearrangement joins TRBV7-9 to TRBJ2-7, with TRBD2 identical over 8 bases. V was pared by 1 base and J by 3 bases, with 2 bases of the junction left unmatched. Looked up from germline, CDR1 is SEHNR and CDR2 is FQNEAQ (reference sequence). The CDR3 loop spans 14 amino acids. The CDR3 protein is CASSLVGTSYEQYF. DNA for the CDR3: TGTGCCAGCAGCTTAGTTGGGACTAGCTACGAGCAGTACTTC.

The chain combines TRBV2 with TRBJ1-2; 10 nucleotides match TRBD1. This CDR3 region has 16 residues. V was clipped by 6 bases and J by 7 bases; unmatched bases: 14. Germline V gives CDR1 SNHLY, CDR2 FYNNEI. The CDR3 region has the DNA TGTGCCAGCAGCGTATCGGGACAGGGGATAAATGGTGGCTACACCTTC. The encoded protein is CASSVSGQGINGGYTF.

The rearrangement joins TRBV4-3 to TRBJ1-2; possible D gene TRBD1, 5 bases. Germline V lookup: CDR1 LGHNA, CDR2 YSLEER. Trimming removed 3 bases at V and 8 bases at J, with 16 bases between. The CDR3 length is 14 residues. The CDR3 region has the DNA TGCGCCAGCAGCCAGGGGCAAGCGAGTTTAGGCTACACCTTC. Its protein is CASSQGQASLGYTF.

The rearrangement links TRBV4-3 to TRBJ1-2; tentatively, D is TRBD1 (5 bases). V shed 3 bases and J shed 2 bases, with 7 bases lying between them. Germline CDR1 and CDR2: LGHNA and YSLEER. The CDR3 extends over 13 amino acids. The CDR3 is CASSQGGNYGYTF. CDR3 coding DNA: TGCGCCAGCAGCCAGGGGGGAAACTATGGCTACACCTTC.

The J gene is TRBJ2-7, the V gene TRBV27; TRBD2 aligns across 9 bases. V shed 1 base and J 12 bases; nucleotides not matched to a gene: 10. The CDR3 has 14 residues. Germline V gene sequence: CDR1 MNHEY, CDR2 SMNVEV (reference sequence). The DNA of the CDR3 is TGTGCCAGCAGTTTATTGGCGGGGGGGCCCGGACGGTACTTC. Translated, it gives CASSLLAGGPGRYF.